These T cell receptor beta chains were read from a single sample in a study of cytomegalovirus exposure and HLA in healthy donors. Only in-frame clones appear in the TCRdb table, and some are missing; sequencing was by immunoSEQ multiplex PCR. The sample lists 250,000 to 300,000 clones, 65% to 90% occurring once. The specimen was PBMCs. These TCRs come from a woman aged 18-35 years in good health and CMV-seronegative. CDR3s include the opening cysteine and the closing phenylalanine or tryptophan. D genes are given only for firm matches. Expanded clones are given a class, and other clones once, few, many or no size at all.

NA	TRBJ2-5	TRBV27	NA	CASSLNRQYQETQYF	TGTGCCAGCAGTCTCAACCGACAGTACCAAGAGACCCAGTACTTC
TRBD1	TRBJ2-1	TRBV11-2	NA	CASSQGASSYNEQFF	TGTGCCAGCAGCCAGGGGGCTAGCTCCTACAATGAGCAGTTCTTC
NA	TRBJ1-1	TRBV15	NA	CATSRGRGQNTEAFF	TGTGCCACCAGCAGAGGGAGGGGTCAGAACACTGAAGCTTTCTTT
TRBD1	TRBJ2-1	TRBV6-5	NA	CASIDGQGSYNEQFF	TGTGCCAGCATCGACGGACAGGGGTCCTACAATGAGCAGTTCTTC
TRBD1	TRBJ1-2	TRBV29-1	many	CSVGGTVGGHGYTF	TGCAGCGTTGGCGGGACAGTAGGTGGGCATGGCTACACCTTC
NA	TRBJ2-7	TRBV5-1	NA	CASRRDDTSYEQYF	TGCGCCAGCAGACGGGATGATACTTCCTACGAGCAGTACTTC
NA	TRBJ2-7	TRBV28	NA	CASRQQNYEQYF	TGTGCCAGCAGACAACAGAATTACGAGCAGTACTTC
NA	TRBJ2-3	TRBV6-5	NA	CASTQGSFVKQYF	TGTGCCAGCACCCAAGGGAGCTTTGTTAAGCAGTATTTT
NA	TRBJ1-2	TRBV7-2	few	CASSLPSFYGYTF	TGTGCCAGCAGCTTACCTAGCTTCTATGGCTACACCTTC
TRBD2	TRBJ2-3	TRBV5-6	NA	CASSFRTSGGPTYF	TGTGCCAGCAGCTTTCGGACTAGCGGGGGGCCTACGTATTTT
TRBD1	TRBJ2-5	TRBV6-5	NA	CASRPGQVFQETQYF	TGTGCCAGCAGACCCGGACAGGTCTTCCAAGAGACCCAGTACTTC
NA	TRBJ1-6	TRBV4-3	NA	CASSHATAISYNSPLHF	TGCGCCAGCAGCCATGCTACAGCAATCTCCTATAATTCACCCCTCCACTTT
TRBD2	TRBJ2-7	TRBV5-8	NA	CASSPGLAETYEQYF	TGTGCCAGCAGCCCGGGACTAGCGGAAACCTACGAGCAGTACTTC
NA	TRBJ1-4	TRBV4-3	NA	CASSQDVGVGEKLFF	TGCGCCAGCAGCCAAGATGTCGGGGTGGGTGAAAAACTGTTTTTT
NA	TRBJ1-5	TRBV30	NA	CAWNLGAMRSNQPQHF	TGTGCCTGGAACCTGGGGGCGATGAGGAGCAATCAGCCCCAGCATTTT
NA	TRBJ1-1	TRBV6-1	NA	CASRRNQGRAFF	TGTGCCAGCAGACGAAATCAGGGCAGGGCTTTCTTT
TRBD1	TRBJ1-5	TRBV28	NA	CASSHYRGMGNQPQHF	TGTGCCAGCAGCCACTACAGGGGAATGGGCAATCAGCCCCAGCATTTT
NA	TRBJ1-6	TRBV6-4	NA	CASSERPDSPLHF	TGTGCCAGCAGTGAGAGGCCCGATTCACCCCTCCACTTT
NA	TRBJ1-2	TRBV5-6	NA	CASLLMRGGVAYTF	TGTGCCAGCCTACTAATGCGTGGAGGGGTGGCCTACACCTTC
TRBD2	TRBJ2-5	TRBV4-1	NA	CASSHRLAGGQETQYF	TGCGCCAGCAGCCATCGACTAGCGGGAGGGCAAGAGACCCAGTACTTC
TRBD1	TRBJ1-4	TRBV27	NA	CASKVVGTDYATNEKLFF	TGTGCCAGCAAGGTCGTCGGGACAGATTATGCAACTAATGAAAAACTGTTTTTT
NA	TRBJ1-5	TRBV13	NA	CASSFGGNQPQHF	TGTGCCAGCAGCTTTGGAGGCAATCAGCCCCAGCATTTT
NA	TRBJ1-2	TRBV28	NA	CASSLFGTWEGFNYGYTF	TGTGCCAGCAGTTTATTCGGGACATGGGAAGGGTTTAACTATGGCTACACCTTC
NA	TRBJ2-1	TRBV7-2	NA	CASSAPSSYNEQFF	TGTGCCAGCAGCGCTCCGAGCTCCTACAATGAGCAGTTCTTC
TRBD1	TRBJ1-5	TRBV27	once	CASSLLGTVDSNQPQHF	TGTGCCAGCAGTTTATTGGGGACAGTGGATAGCAATCAGCCCCAGCATTTT
NA	TRBJ1-1	TRBV7-2	NA	CASSSVGAVEAFF	TGTGCCAGCAGCTCCGTTGGGGCAGTTGAAGCTTTCTTT
NA	TRBJ1-5	TRBV7-2	NA	CASSSDQDSNQPQHF	TGTGCCAGCAGCTCCGATCAGGATAGCAATCAGCCCCAGCATTTT
NA	TRBJ2-3	TRBV5-1	NA	CASSYRGRTDTQYF	TGCGCCAGCAGTTACCGGGGTCGCACAGATACGCAGTATTTT
NA	TRBJ2-2	TRBV10-2	NA	CASSESRRGEALMELFF	TGCGCCAGCAGTGAGTCGAGGCGGGGTGAGGCCTTGATGGAGCTGTTTTTT
NA	TRBJ1-1	TRBV6-1	NA	CASSAVGDTEAFF	TGTGCCAGCAGTGCGGTAGGGGACACTGAAGCTTTCTTT
TRBD1	TRBJ1-2	TRBV7-6	NA	CASSSLDREYGYTF	TGTGCCAGCAGCTCCTTAGACAGGGAGTATGGCTACACCTTC
NA	TRBJ2-4	TRBV30	NA	CAWNIGQGKNIQYF	TGTGCCTGGAACATAGGACAAGGAAAAAACATTCAGTACTTC
NA	TRBJ1-2	TRBV27	NA	CASGLGGYGYTF	TGTGCCAGCGGACTTGGCGGATATGGCTACACCTTC
NA	TRBJ2-3	TRBV2	NA	CASCRGARDTQYF	TGTGCCAGCTGTCGGGGGGCGCGTGATACGCAGTATTTT
NA	TRBJ1-1	TRBV23-1	many	CASSGGPRSTEAFF	TGCGCCAGCAGCGGAGGGCCGAGGAGCACTGAAGCTTTCTTT
NA	TRBJ1-3	TRBV9	NA	CASSPRTLSGNTIYF	TGTGCCAGCAGCCCCCGGACACTATCTGGAAACACCATATATTTT
NA	TRBJ2-3	TRBV5-1	NA	CASSLDYQQYF	TGCGCCAGCAGCTTGGACTACCAACAGTATTTT
TRBD1	TRBJ1-5	TRBV5-8	NA	CASSLGGQQRPQHF	TGTGCCAGCAGCTTGGGGGGACAGCAACGGCCCCAGCATTTT
TRBD1	TRBJ2-7	TRBV6-5	once	CASRWTGGITYEQYF	TGTGCCAGCAGGTGGACAGGGGGCATCACCTACGAGCAGTACTTC
TRBD2	TRBJ2-5	TRBV9	NA	CASSAHIGTSGNGRETQYF	TGTGCCAGCAGCGCCCACATCGGGACTAGCGGGAATGGGCGTGAGACCCAGTACTTC
TRBD1	TRBJ1-2	TRBV9	NA	CASSVDQGDGYTF	TGTGCCAGCAGCGTAGACCAGGGGGATGGCTACACCTTC
NA	TRBJ2-3	TRBV30	NA	CAWNRVGTDTQYF	TGTGCCTGGAACAGAGTCGGCACAGATACGCAGTATTTT
NA	TRBJ2-7	TRBV7-8	NA	CASIRREDSYEQYF	TGTGCCAGCATCAGGAGGGAGGACTCCTACGAGCAGTACTTC
TRBD1	TRBJ1-2	TRBV9	NA	CASSKDPDRGLGYTF	TGTGCCAGCAGCAAAGACCCGGACAGGGGGCTTGGCTACACCTTC
NA	TRBJ2-7	TRBV10-1	NA	CASSPFPRSSYEQYF	TGCGCCAGCAGCCCTTTCCCCAGAAGCTCCTACGAGCAGTACTTC
NA	TRBJ2-2	TRBV4-3	NA	CASSQQGPGELFF	TGCGCCAGCAGCCAGCAGGGCCCCGGGGAGCTGTTTTTT
TRBD1	TRBJ2-7	TRBV29-1	NA	CSAGQGSYEQYF	TGCAGCGCAGGACAGGGCAGCTACGAGCAGTACTTC
NA	TRBJ2-2	TRBV2	few	CASTRVGRTGELFF	TGTGCCAGCACCCGAGTGGGGAGAACCGGGGAGCTGTTTTTT
NA	TRBJ2-7	TRBV5-1	once	CASRLAGTPAYEQYF	TGCGCCAGCAGATTGGCCGGGACACCAGCCTACGAGCAGTACTTC
NA	TRBJ1-5	TRBV2	NA	CASNNRDNQPQHF	TGTGCCAGCAATAACAGGGACAATCAGCCCCAGCATTTT
NA	TRBJ1-2	TRBV6-5	NA	CASSYTENYGYTF	TGTGCCAGCAGTTACACCGAGAACTATGGCTACACCTTC
TRBD2	TRBJ2-2	TRBV5-4	NA	CASSGAGAGELFF	TGTGCCAGCAGCGGAGCGGGAGCCGGGGAGCTGTTTTTT
TRBD2	TRBJ2-7	TRBV2	once	CASSLTSGRTYEQYF	TGTGCCAGCAGTCTGACTAGCGGAAGAACCTACGAGCAGTACTTC
TRBD1	TRBJ2-7	TRBV6-5	NA	CASRPPGQGDEQYF	TGTGCCAGCAGACCTCCGGGACAGGGGGACGAGCAGTACTTC
NA	TRBJ2-1	TRBV28	few	CASSQTRVAYNEQFF	TGTGCCAGCAGCCAAACCAGGGTCGCCTACAATGAGCAGTTCTTC
TRBD1	TRBJ1-5	TRBV7-2	few	CASSHDRGRVPQHF	TGTGCCAGCAGCCATGACAGGGGCAGGGTGCCCCAGCATTTT
NA	TRBJ2-7	TRBV6-5	NA	CASTRTGGEQYF	TGTGCCAGCACCCGCACAGGTGGCGAGCAGTACTTC
NA	TRBJ1-1	TRBV25-1	NA	CASSELGRAEAFF	TGTGCCAGCAGTGAATTGGGGAGAGCCGAAGCTTTCTTT
NA	TRBJ1-5	TRBV7-9	NA	CASSSQGNRPQHF	TGTGCCAGCAGCTCACAGGGAAATAGGCCCCAGCATTTT